A single sample is the source of the 10 T cell receptor beta chains below, sequenced in a study of technical replicates of blood from several donors. Using immunoSEQ multiplex PCR, the repertoire was profiled, and TCRdb retains in-frame clones only, with some absent. This sample has 70,000 to 95,000 clones, with just under 95% found just once. Material: T cells isolated from PBMCs. These receptors all come from a human donor in good health.

This rearrangement joins TRBV23-1 to TRBJ2-7, with TRBD1 matching 7 bases. TRBV23-1 is identified as an open reading frame with a role that is uncertain. Trimming removed 2 bases from V and 6 bases from J; junction bases left unmatched: 25. The CDR3 consists of 20 residues. In DNA form, the CDR3 reads TGCGCCAGCAGTCAAATTTTAGGCGACAGGGCGTGCTTGCTTAGGGGCGAGCAGTACTTC. Encoded protein: CASSQILGDRACLLRGEQYF.

The chain couples TRBV27 to TRBJ2-3; a weak D match, TRBD1 (5 bases). Deletions cut 6 bases from V and 1 base from J, with 14 bases between. Germline lookup yields CDR1 MNHEY and CDR2 SMNVEV (reference sequence). The CDR3 is 15 amino acids. The CDR3 loop is CASSQRGRGTDTQYF. The DNA for the CDR3 is TGTGCCAGCAGCCAAAGGGGTAGGGGCACAGATACGCAGTATTTT.

This chain connects TRBV5-4 to TRBJ2-7, with 11 bases lining up with TRBD2. The CDR3 runs to 15 residues. The germline V gene has CDR1 SGHNT and CDR2 YYREEE (reference sequence). Trimming at V came to 0 bases and at J to 4 bases, leaving 3 bases not matched to a gene. This chain's CDR3 is CASSLVPSGRYEQYF. The CDR3 nucleotides read TGTGCCAGCAGCTTGGTGCCTAGCGGGAGGTACGAGCAGTACTTC.

The V gene is TRBV4-2, the J gene TRBJ2-1; D perhaps matches TRBD2 (7 bases). The V and J ends lost 4 bases and 8 bases respectively, with 18 bases between them. There are 15 residues in the CDR3. CDR1 and CDR2 (germline): LGHNA, YNFKEQ. The CDR3 coding sequence is TGTGCCAGCAGCCTAGGAACTAGCGAGGGGGATGAGCAGTTCTTC. Translating gives CASSLGTSEGDEQFF.

The J gene is TRBJ2-7, the V gene TRBV18, with 7 bases fitting TRBD2. Germline V gene data show CDR1 as KGHSH and CDR2 as LQKENI. The CDR3 has 15 amino acids. Trimming took 2 bases from V and 0 from J; bases not matched to a gene: 4. CDR3 sequence (DNA): TGTGCCAGCTCACCATCCGGGGGGAGCTCCTACGAGCAGTACTTC. The encoded protein is CASSPSGGSSYEQYF.

The chain employs TRBV4-1 and TRBJ1-1, with D hard to call. The CDR3 has 14 residues. The V end lost 10 bases, the J end lost 1 base, and 16 bases lay between the germline ends. Per the germline V gene, CDR1 is MGHRA and CDR2 is YSYEKL. The CDR3 sequence is CATLPSPGNTEAFF. In DNA form, the CDR3 reads TGCGCCACCCTTCCCTCGCCAGGGAACACTGAAGCTTTCTTT.

The chain's CDR3 is CASSLGRMEKLFF. For the CDR3, the DNA is TGTGCCAGCAGCCTGGGGAGGATGGAAAAACTGTTTTTT. The rearrangement links TRBV27 to TRBJ1-4, with D uncertain. The CDR3 is 13 amino acids. V was trimmed by 6 bases and J by 8 bases, leaving 13 bases between them. Germline assignment: CDR1 MNHEY and CDR2 SMNVEV (reference sequence).

The V call is TRBV29-1, the J call TRBJ2-1; 11 bases agree with TRBD2. The germline CDR1 and CDR2 sequences are SQVTM and ANQGSEA. V lost 5 bases, J lost 8 bases, and 8 bases stayed unmatched. The CDR3 totals 14 residues. The CDR3 bases are TGCAGCGTTTCTATTGGACTAGCGGGCTATGAGCAGTTCTTC. As protein: CSVSIGLAGYEQFF.

This rearrangement joins TRBV5-1 to TRBJ2-3; TRBD2 might be the D (5 bases). Germline V gives CDR1 SGHRS, CDR2 YFSETQ. V gave up 4 bases and J gave up 1 base, with 10 bases separating them. This CDR3 has 14 amino acids. The CDR3 loop reads CASSPVGGTDTQYF. In nucleotides, the CDR3 is TGCGCCAGCAGCCCGGTCGGGGGCACAGATACGCAGTATTTT.

The V and J genes are TRBV12-5 and TRBJ2-7; weak D call: TRBD1 (6 bases). The CDR3 has 18 amino acids. V shed 0 bases and J shed 2 bases, with 20 bases lying between them. Germline V lookup: CDR1 LGHNT, CDR2 FRNRAP. CDR3 sequence: CASGLVPDRPSSAYEQYF. The CDR3 region has the DNA TGTGCTAGTGGTTTGGTCCCCGACAGGCCTAGTTCAGCCTACGAGCAGTACTTC. Full variable domain (rest looked up from reference TRBV12-5 and TRBJ2-7): DARVTQTPRHKVTEMGQEVTMRCQPILGHNTVFWYRQTMMQGLELLAYFRNRAPLDDSGMPKDRFSAEMPDATLATLKIQPSEPRDSAVYFCASGLVPDRPSSAYEQYFGPGTRLTVT.